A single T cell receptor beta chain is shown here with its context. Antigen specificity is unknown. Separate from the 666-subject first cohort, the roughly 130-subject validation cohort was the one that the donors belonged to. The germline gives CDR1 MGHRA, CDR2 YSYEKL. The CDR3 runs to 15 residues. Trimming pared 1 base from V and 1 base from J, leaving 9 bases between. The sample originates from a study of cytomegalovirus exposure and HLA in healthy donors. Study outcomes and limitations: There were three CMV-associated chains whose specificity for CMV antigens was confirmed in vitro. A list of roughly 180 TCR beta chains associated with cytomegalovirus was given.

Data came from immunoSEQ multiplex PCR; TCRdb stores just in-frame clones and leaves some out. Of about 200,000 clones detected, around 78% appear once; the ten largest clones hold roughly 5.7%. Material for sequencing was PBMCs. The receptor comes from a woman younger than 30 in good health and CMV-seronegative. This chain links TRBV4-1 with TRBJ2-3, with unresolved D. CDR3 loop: CASSQGAVRTDTQYF. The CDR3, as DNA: TGCGCCAGCAGCCAAGGGGCGGTTCGCACAGATACGCAGTATTTT.